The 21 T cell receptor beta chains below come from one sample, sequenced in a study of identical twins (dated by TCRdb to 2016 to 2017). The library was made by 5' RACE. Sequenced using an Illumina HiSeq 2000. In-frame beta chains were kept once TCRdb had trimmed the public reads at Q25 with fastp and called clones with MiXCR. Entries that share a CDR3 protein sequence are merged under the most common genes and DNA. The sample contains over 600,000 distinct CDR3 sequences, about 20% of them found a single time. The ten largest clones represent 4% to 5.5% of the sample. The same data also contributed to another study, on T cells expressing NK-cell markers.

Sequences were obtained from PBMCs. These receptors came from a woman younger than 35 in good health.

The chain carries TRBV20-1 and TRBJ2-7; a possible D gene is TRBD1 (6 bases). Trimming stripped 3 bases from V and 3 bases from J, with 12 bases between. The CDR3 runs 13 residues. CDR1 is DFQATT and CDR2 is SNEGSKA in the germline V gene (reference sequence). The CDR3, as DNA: TGCAGTGCTAGTGACAGGCCCCACTACGAGCAGTACTTC. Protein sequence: CSASDRPHYEQYF.

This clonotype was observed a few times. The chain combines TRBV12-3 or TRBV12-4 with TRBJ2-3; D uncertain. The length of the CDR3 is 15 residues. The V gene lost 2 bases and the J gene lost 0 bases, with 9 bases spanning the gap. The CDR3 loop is CASSLRWASTDTQYF. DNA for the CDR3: TGTGCCAGCAGTTTACGGTGGGCTAGCACAGATACGCAGTATTTT.

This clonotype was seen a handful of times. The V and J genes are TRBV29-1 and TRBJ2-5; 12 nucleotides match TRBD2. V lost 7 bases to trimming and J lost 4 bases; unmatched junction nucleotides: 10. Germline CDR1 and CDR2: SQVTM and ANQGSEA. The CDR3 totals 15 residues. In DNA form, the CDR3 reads TGCAGCGCGGCTCTAGCGGGAGGGCCTCTAGAGACCCAGTACTTC. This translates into CSAALAGGPLETQYF.

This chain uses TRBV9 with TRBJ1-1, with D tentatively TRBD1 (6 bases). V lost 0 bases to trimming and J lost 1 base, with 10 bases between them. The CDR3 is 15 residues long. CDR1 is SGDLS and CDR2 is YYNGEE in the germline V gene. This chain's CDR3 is CASSVDGGGNTEAFF. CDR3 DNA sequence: TGTGCCAGCAGCGTAGACGGAGGGGGGAACACTGAAGCTTTCTTT.

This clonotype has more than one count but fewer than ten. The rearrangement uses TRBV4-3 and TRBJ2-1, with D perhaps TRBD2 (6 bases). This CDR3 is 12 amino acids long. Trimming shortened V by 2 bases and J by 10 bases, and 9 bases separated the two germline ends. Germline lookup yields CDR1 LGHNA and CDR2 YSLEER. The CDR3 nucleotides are TGCGCCAGCAGCCAAAAGAGCGGGGAGCAGTTCTTC. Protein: CASSQKSGEQFF.

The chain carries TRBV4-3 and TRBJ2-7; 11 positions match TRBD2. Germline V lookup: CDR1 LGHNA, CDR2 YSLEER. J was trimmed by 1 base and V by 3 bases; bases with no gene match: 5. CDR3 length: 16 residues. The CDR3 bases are TGCGCCAGCAGCCATCAACTAGCGGGAGTTTCCTACGAGCAGTACTTC. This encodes CASSHQLAGVSYEQYF.

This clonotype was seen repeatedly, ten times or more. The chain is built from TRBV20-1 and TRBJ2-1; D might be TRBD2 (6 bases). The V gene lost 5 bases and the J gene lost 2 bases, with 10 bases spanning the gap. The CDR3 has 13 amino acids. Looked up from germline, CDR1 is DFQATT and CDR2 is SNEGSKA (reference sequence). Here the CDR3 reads CSAGTATYNEQFF. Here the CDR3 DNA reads TGCAGTGCTGGGACTGCCACCTACAATGAGCAGTTCTTC.

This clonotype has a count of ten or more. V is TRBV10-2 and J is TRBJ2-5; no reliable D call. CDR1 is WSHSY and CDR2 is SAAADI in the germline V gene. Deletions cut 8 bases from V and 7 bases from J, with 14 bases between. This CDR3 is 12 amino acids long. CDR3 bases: TGCGCCAGCGCGAAGGAAGCACGGACCCAGTACTTC. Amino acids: CASAKEARTQYF.

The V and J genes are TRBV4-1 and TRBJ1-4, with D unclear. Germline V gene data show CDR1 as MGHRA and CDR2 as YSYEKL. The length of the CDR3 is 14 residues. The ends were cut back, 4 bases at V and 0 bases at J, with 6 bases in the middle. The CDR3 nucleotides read TGCGCCAGCAGCCTTACCCCAACTAATGAAAAACTGTTTTTT. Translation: CASSLTPTNEKLFF.

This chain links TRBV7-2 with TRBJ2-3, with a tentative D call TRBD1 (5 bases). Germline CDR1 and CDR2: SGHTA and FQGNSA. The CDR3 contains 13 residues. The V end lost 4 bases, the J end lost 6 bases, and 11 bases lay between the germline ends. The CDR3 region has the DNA TGTGCCAGCAGCTCCTTTGGGGCGGATACGCAGTATTTT. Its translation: CASSSFGADTQYF.

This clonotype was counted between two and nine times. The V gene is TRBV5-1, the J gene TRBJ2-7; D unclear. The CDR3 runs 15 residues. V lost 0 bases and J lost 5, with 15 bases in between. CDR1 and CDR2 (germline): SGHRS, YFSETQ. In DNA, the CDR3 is TGCGCCAGCAGCTTGGAGGCCTTCTTCAGCAACGAGCAGTACTTC. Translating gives CASSLEAFFSNEQYF.

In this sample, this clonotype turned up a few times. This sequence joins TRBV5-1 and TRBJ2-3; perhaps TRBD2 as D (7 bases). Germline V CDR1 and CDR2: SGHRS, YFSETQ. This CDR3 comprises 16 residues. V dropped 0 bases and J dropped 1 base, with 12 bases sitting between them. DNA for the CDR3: TGCGCCAGCAGCTTGGCGGGGGGCATCGGCACAGATACGCAGTATTTT. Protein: CASSLAGGIGTDTQYF.

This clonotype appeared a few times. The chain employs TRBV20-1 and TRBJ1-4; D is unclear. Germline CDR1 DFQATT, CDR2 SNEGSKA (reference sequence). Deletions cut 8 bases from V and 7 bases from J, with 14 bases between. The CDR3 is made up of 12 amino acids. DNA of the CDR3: TGCAGTCTACAATCCGGGGTTGAAAAACTGTTTTTT. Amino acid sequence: CSLQSGVEKLFF.

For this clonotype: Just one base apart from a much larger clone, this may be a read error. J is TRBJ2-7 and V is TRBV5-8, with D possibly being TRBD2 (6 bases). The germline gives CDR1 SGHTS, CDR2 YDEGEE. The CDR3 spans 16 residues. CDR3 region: CASNLWEVGPSYEQYF. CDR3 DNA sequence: TGTGCCAGCAACTTGTGGGAGGTGGGCCCGTCCTACGAGCAGTACTTC. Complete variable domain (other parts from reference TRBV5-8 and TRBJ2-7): EAGVTQSPTHLIKTRGQQATLRCSPISGHTSVYWYQQALGLGLQFLLWYDEGEERNRGNFPPRFSGRQFPNYSSELNVNALELEDSALYLCASNLWEVGPSYEQYFGPGTRLTVT.

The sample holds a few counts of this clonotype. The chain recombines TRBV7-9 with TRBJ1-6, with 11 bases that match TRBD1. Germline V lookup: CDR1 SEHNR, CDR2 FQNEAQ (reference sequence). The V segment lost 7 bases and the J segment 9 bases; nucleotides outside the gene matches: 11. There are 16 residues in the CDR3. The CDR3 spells CASNNQPGQGVSPLHF. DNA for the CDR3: TGTGCCAGCAACAACCAACCGGGACAGGGGGTTTCACCCCTCCACTTT. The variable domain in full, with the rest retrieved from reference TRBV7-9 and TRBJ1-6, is DTGVSQNPRHKITKRGQNVTFRCDPISEHNRLYWYRQTLGQGPEFLTYFQNEAQLEKSRLLSDRFSAERPKGSFSTLEIQRTEQGDSAMYLCASNNQPGQGVSPLHFGNGTRLTVT.

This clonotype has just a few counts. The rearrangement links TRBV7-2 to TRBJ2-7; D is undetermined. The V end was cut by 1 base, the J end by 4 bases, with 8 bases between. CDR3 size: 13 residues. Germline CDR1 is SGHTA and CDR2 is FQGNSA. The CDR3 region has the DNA TGTGCCAGCAGCTTAGGTTCTCGATACGAGCAGTACTTC. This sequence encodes CASSLGSRYEQYF.

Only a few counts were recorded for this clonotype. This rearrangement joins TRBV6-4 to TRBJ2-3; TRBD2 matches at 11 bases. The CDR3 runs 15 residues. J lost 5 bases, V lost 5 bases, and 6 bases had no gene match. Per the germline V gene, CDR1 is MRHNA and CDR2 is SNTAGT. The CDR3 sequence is CASSHSGGAKDTQYF. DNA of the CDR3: TGTGCCAGCAGTCATAGCGGGGGGGCAAAAGATACGCAGTATTTT.

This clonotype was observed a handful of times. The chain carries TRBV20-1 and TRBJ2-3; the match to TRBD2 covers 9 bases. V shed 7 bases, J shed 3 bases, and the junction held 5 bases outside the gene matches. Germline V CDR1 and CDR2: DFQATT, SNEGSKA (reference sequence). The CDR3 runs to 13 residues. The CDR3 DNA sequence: TGCAGTGGGGAGCGGGGGGAAACAGATACGCAGTATTTT. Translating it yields CSGERGETDTQYF.

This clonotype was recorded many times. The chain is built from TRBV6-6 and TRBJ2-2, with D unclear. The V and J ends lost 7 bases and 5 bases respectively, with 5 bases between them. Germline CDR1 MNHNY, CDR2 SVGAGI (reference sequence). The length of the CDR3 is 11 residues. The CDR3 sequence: CASTETGELFF. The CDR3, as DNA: TGTGCCAGCACCGAGACCGGGGAGCTGTTTTTT.

The CDR3 loop is CASSPADRVRETQYF. CDR3 in DNA: TGCGCCAGCAGCCCAGCAGACAGGGTTCGGGAGACCCAGTACTTC. The chain couples TRBV5-1 to TRBJ2-5; 7 nucleotides agree with TRBD1. Germline V gene sequence: CDR1 SGHRS, CDR2 YFSETQ. After removal of 4 bases from V and 5 bases from J, the junction contained 11 bases not matched to a gene. The CDR3 totals 15 residues. Full variable domain (rest looked up from reference TRBV5-1 and TRBJ2-5): KAGVTQTPRYLIKTRGQQVTLSCSPISGHRSVSWYQQTPGQGLQFLFEYFSETQRNKGNFPGRFSGRQFSNSRSEMNVSTLELGDSALYLCASSPADRVRETQYFGPGTRLLVL.

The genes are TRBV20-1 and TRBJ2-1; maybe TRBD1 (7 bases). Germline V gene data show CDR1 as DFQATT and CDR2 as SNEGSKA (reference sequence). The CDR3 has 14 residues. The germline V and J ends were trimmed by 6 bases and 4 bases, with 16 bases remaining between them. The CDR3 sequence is CSANQGGWYNEQFF. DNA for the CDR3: TGCAGTGCCAATCAGGGGGGCTGGTACAATGAGCAGTTCTTC.